Shown below are 20 T cell receptor beta chains from a single sample sequenced in a study of OX40 agonist ivuxolimab in advanced cancers. Preparation of the library involved the immunoSEQ multiplex PCR assay. TCRdb stores this immuneACCESS table with in-frame sequences only. Part of the clones is absent; in the studies checked, under half of the shortfall reflects unresolved V genes, and no reason is known for the rest. The sample table shows under 80,000 clones, and over 75% are seen once. The biggest ten clones account for approximately 0.5% of the sample. Sequenced here: CD4+ or CD8+ T cells sorted from blood, sampled in a trial of the OX40 agonist ivuxolimab. The receptors here all came from an adult with an advanced solid tumor such as melanoma, head and neck, liver or kidney cancer.

DNA for the CDR3: TGTGCCAGCAGCTCAACAGGGGCCGGGGAGACCCAGTACTTC. Residues: CASSSTGAGETQYF. The chain recombines TRBV7-2 with TRBJ2-5; TRBD1 matches at 7 bases. The V segment lost 4 bases and the J segment 5 bases; nucleotides outside the gene matches: 7. The CDR3 has 14 amino acids. In germline, CDR1 is SGHTA, CDR2 FQGNSA.

The V call is TRBV4-2, the J call TRBJ1-3; possibly TRBD1 for D (6 bases). Trimming shortened V by 4 bases and J by 4 bases, and 11 bases separated the two germline ends. CDR1 and CDR2 from the germline V gene are LGHNA and YNFKEQ. The CDR3 runs to 14 residues. CDR3 region: CASSPGERGNTIYF. CDR3 sequence (DNA): TGTGCCAGCAGCCCAGGGGAAAGGGGAAACACCATATATTTT.

This rearrangement joins TRBV19 to TRBJ2-5; 7 bases map to TRBD1. CDR1 is LNHDA, CDR2 SQIVND, per germline (reference sequence). V trimming: 6 bases; J trimming: 4 bases; junction bases outside the gene matches: 14. The CDR3 sequence is 16 residues long. CDR3 loop: CASSSPRGQARETQYF. In DNA, the CDR3 is TGTGCCAGTAGCAGCCCCCGAGGACAGGCCCGAGAGACCCAGTACTTC.

The chain uses TRBV30 and TRBJ1-5, with D perhaps TRBD1 (5 bases). Per germline, CDR1 GTSNPN and CDR2 SVGIG (reference sequence). Trimming cost V 2 bases and J 7 bases, with 18 bases left between them. This CDR3 has 15 residues. CDR3 sequence (DNA): TGTGCCTGGAGTCCCCCCGGGGGGGAAGGGCAGCCCCAGCATTTT. This encodes CAWSPPGGEGQPQHF.

The rearrangement uses TRBV5-6 and TRBJ2-1; D unresolved. Trimming removed 4 bases at V and 4 bases at J, with 12 bases between. This CDR3 has 14 amino acids. Looked up from germline, CDR1 is SGHDT and CDR2 is YYEEEE. CDR3 residues: CASSPVRAYNEQFF. DNA for the CDR3: TGTGCCAGCAGCCCGGTCCGGGCTTACAATGAGCAGTTCTTC.

The V and J genes are TRBV7-9 and TRBJ1-3; D not resolved. V was trimmed by 0 bases and J by 0 bases, leaving 12 bases between them. Per germline, CDR1 SEHNR and CDR2 FQNEAQ (reference sequence). The CDR3 runs to 17 residues. The CDR3 DNA is TGTGCCAGCAGCTTAGCGACCGGACGGGGCTCTGGAAACACCATATATTTT. As protein: CASSLATGRGSGNTIYF.

The CDR3 loop reads CASRRTSGTTDTQYF. For the CDR3, the DNA is TGCGCCAGCAGGAGGACTAGCGGGACCACAGATACGCAGTATTTT. The chain carries TRBV5-1 and TRBJ2-3; 12 bases are a match to TRBD2. Germline-derived CDR1 and CDR2 are SGHRS and YFSETQ. CDR3 size: 15 residues. Trimming took 5 bases from V and 2 from J; bases not matched to a gene: 3. Complete variable domain (other parts from reference TRBV5-1 and TRBJ2-3): KAGVTQTPRYLIKTRGQQVTLSCSPISGHRSVSWYQQTPGQGLQFLFEYFSETQRNKGNFPGRFSGRQFSNSRSEMNVSTLELGDSALYLCASRRTSGTTDTQYFGPGTRLTVL.

This clone was recorded only once. V and J are TRBV11-2 and TRBJ1-3; tentative D call: TRBD1 (6 bases). Germline lookup yields CDR1 SGHAT and CDR2 FQNNGV. This CDR3 spans 16 amino acids. Trimming shortened V by 5 bases and J by 4 bases, and 18 bases separated the two germline ends. The CDR3 spells CASSPSSRGRGNTIYF. Written as DNA, the CDR3 is TGTGCCAGCAGCCCGTCGAGCAGGGGAAGGGGAAACACCATATATTTT.

This clone showed up just a few times. The CDR3 region has the DNA TGTGCCAGCAGTACCCGGGGGGAGGGGAACGAAAAACTGTTTTTT. Protein: CASSTRGEGNEKLFF. This sequence joins TRBV28 and TRBJ1-4; possibly TRBD1 for D (5 bases). Germline values: CDR1 MDHEN, CDR2 SYDVKM. V lost 5 bases, J lost 8 bases, and 18 bases lay in between. The CDR3 runs 15 residues.

The CDR3 protein is CASSPMPSGDTQYF. The DNA for the CDR3 is TGTGCCAGCAGCCCTATGCCTAGCGGAGATACGCAGTATTTT. The V and J genes are TRBV9 and TRBJ2-3; TRBD2 aligns across 7 bases. Trimming at V came to 4 bases and at J to 5 bases, leaving 7 bases not matched to a gene. Germline lookup yields CDR1 SGDLS and CDR2 YYNGEE. The CDR3 is made up of 14 amino acids.

In this sample, this clone turned up once. The chain employs TRBV30 and TRBJ1-1, with D perhaps matching TRBD1 (5 bases). The V gene lost 3 bases and the J gene lost 4 bases, with 12 bases spanning the gap. Germline values: CDR1 GTSNPN, CDR2 SVGIG (reference sequence). This CDR3 has 13 residues. CDR3 sequence (DNA): TGTGCCTGGAGCAGGGACCCTAGCACTGAAGCTTTCTTT. The encoded protein is CAWSRDPSTEAFF.

Within the sample, this clone is medium-sized. The chain joins TRBV11-3 to TRBJ1-3; 8 nucleotides align to TRBD1. This CDR3 comprises 14 residues. The germline V gene encodes CDR1 SGHNT and CDR2 YENEEA. V shed 3 bases, J shed 3 bases, and the junction held 1 base outside the gene matches. In nucleotides, the CDR3 is TGTGCCAGCAGCTTCGGGACAGGTGGAAACACCATATATTTT. Protein sequence: CASSFGTGGNTIYF.

The V call is TRBV11-2, the J call TRBJ2-6; D not certain. CDR1 is SGHAT and CDR2 is FQNNGV in the germline V gene. V lost 2 bases to trimming and J lost 0 bases, with 11 bases between them. This CDR3 is built from 17 residues. The CDR3, as DNA: TGTGCCAGCAGCTTACCGGCAGGAAGCTCTGGGGCCAACGTCCTGACTTTC. Translation gives CASSLPAGSSGANVLTF.

This chain uses TRBV28 with TRBJ2-5; TRBD1 matches at 7 bases. The J call is uncertain, as TRBJ2-7 better fits the DNA end. Germline CDR1 is MDHEN and CDR2 is SYDVKM. The CDR3 extends over 15 amino acids. In DNA form, the CDR3 reads TGTGCCAGCAGTTCACCGACAGGGATCTCCTACGAGCAGTACTTC. Translated: CASSSPTGISYEQYF.

This clone was detected once. The V gene is TRBV6-5, the J gene TRBJ2-7; no clear D. Trimming pared 4 bases from V and 5 bases from J, leaving 6 bases between. Germline lookup yields CDR1 MNHEY and CDR2 SVGAGI. This CDR3 contains 11 residues. The CDR3 sequence is CASSSTDEQYF. CDR3 in DNA: TGTGCCAGCAGTTCGACCGACGAGCAGTACTTC.

The rearrangement uses TRBV19 and TRBJ1-1; 7 bases fit TRBD1. The CDR3 is 14 residues long. Unmatched junction bases numbered 2, after V lost 1 base and J lost 3 bases. The V gene's germline CDR1 is LNHDA and CDR2 SQIVND (reference sequence). The CDR3 nucleotides read TGTGCCAGTAGTATAGTCACAGGGGACACTGAAGCTTTCTTT. Its translation: CASSIVTGDTEAFF.

The sample holds one count of this clone. The rearrangement links TRBV30 to TRBJ1-3; 11 positions match TRBD1. Germline V gene data show CDR1 as GTSNPN and CDR2 as SVGIG (reference sequence). The trim removed 3 bases at V and 2 bases at J, leaving 9 bases unmatched. This CDR3 region has 17 residues. The CDR3 loop is CAWSRDRGVRAGNTIYF. The CDR3, as DNA: TGTGCCTGGAGCCGGGACAGGGGGGTTAGGGCTGGAAACACCATATATTTT.

The genes are TRBV19 and TRBJ1-1; D remains ambiguous. CDR1 is LNHDA, CDR2 SQIVND, per germline (reference sequence). The ends were cut back, 5 bases at V and 3 bases at J, with 4 bases in the middle. The length of the CDR3 is 11 residues. CDR3 sequence reads: CASSLDTEAFF. In DNA, the CDR3 is TGTGCCAGTAGTTTGGACACTGAAGCTTTCTTT.

V gene TRBV5-5 combines with J gene TRBJ2-5; TRBD1 might be the D (6 bases). V was trimmed by 3 bases and J by 1 base, leaving 13 bases between them. The germline gives CDR1 SGHKS, CDR2 YYEKEE (reference sequence). The CDR3 is made up of 15 amino acids. The CDR3, as DNA: TGTGCCAGCAGCTACAGGGTGGCTAGCCAAGAGACCCAGTACTTC. Translation gives CASSYRVASQETQYF. Full variable domain (missing parts from reference TRBV5-5 and TRBJ2-5): DAGVTQSPTHLIKTRGQQVTLRCSPISGHKSVSWYQQVLGQGPQFIFQYYEKEERGRGNFPDRFSARQFPNYSSELNVNALLLGDSALYLCASSYRVASQETQYFGPGTRLLVL.

The rearrangement uses TRBV29-1 and TRBJ1-2; 8 bases align to TRBD1. The J segment lost 4 bases and the V segment lost 0 bases, leaving 4 bases of the junction unmatched. The CDR3 runs to 14 residues. CDR1 and CDR2 (germline): SQVTM, ANQGSEA. The CDR3 sequence is CSVEDQGAGYGYTF. CDR3 nucleotide sequence: TGCAGCGTTGAAGATCAGGGGGCGGGCTATGGCTACACCTTC. The variable domain in full, completed from reference TRBV29-1 and TRBJ1-2, reads SAVISQKPSRDICQRGTSLTIQCQVDSQVTMMFWYRQQPGQSLTLIATANQGSEATYESGFVIDKFPISRPNLTFSTLTVSNMSPEDSSIYLCSVEDQGAGYGYTFGSGTRLTVV.